Below are 9 T cell receptor beta chains sequenced from a single sample in a study of T cell responses to AZD1222 COVID-19 vaccine. This table comes from immunoSEQ multiplex PCR, and its TCRdb copy is limited to in-frame clones, with some not included. The table includes around 80,000 clones, about 83% detected once. This sample comprised peripheral blood, obtained on day 0 of AZD1222 vaccination. The receptors were gathered from an adult in good health.

V usage is TRBV6-5 and J usage is TRBJ2-7; 7 bases map to TRBD2. CDR1 is MNHEY and CDR2 is SVGAGI in the germline V gene. V lost 2 bases, J lost 5 bases, and 6 bases stayed unmatched. CDR3 size: 14 residues. DNA of the CDR3: TGTGCCAGCAGTTACGGGGGGGGGTCGCACGAGCAGTACTTC. The encoded protein is CASSYGGGSHEQYF.

This clone was observed a single time. The chain combines TRBV9 with TRBJ2-7; 9 nucleotides match TRBD1. Germline CDR1 is SGDLS and CDR2 is YYNGEE. The V and J ends lost 2 bases and 0 bases, in that order; junction bases with no gene match: 3. The CDR3 runs to 15 residues. The CDR3 loop reads CASSVGTGSSYEQYF. The CDR3 DNA reads as TGTGCCAGCAGCGTGGGGACAGGGAGCTCCTACGAGCAGTACTTC.

This chain connects TRBV6-5 to TRBJ1-6; D unresolved. The V end was cut by 6 bases, the J end by 5 bases, with 8 bases between. Germline V gene data show CDR1 as MNHEY and CDR2 as SVGAGI. The CDR3 sequence is 13 residues long. CDR3 DNA: TGTGCCAGCAGCCCCCCGAATAATTCACCCCTCCACTTT. It is translated as CASSPPNNSPLHF.

This chain links TRBV27 with TRBJ2-7, with 7 bases lining up with TRBD2. The V gene end was trimmed by 5 bases and the J gene end by 2 bases; junction bases not matched to a gene: 15. Germline CDR1 and CDR2: MNHEY and SMNVEV (reference sequence). The CDR3 covers 17 residues. The CDR3 DNA reads as TGTGCCAGCAGTGGTCCGGGGGGTGGCGGCCAAGCCTACGAGCAGTACTTC. It yields the protein CASSGPGGGGQAYEQYF.

The rearrangement links TRBV11-3 to TRBJ2-3; no definite D call. Looked up from germline, CDR1 is SGHNT and CDR2 is YENEEA. Trimming pared 0 bases from V and 2 bases from J, leaving 0 bases between. The CDR3 length is 12 residues. CDR3 protein: CASSLDTDTQYF. CDR3 DNA sequence: TGTGCCAGCAGCTTAGACACAGATACGCAGTATTTT.

This chain joins TRBV7-8 and TRBJ2-7; TRBD2 matches at 8 bases. The length of the CDR3 is 14 residues. The V gene end was trimmed by 4 bases and the J gene end by 6 bases; junction bases not matched to a gene: 8. Germline V gene data show CDR1 as SGHVS and CDR2 as FQNEAQ. CDR3 sequence reads: CASSSGLVIPEQYF. The CDR3 bases are TGTGCCAGCAGCTCGGGACTAGTTATCCCCGAGCAGTACTTC.

The chain joins TRBV7-3 to TRBJ1-2, with a weak D call TRBD1 (6 bases). Trimming shortened V by 2 bases and J by 2 bases, and 18 bases separated the two germline ends. Germline V lookup: CDR1 SGHTA, CDR2 FQGTGA. CDR3 size: 17 residues. CDR3 sequence: CASSLQGPVGENYGYTF. CDR3 nucleotide sequence: TGTGCCAGCAGCTTACAGGGGCCTGTCGGGGAAAACTATGGCTACACCTTC.

As for this clone: The sample carries other DNA sequences with the same CDR3. V is TRBV14 and J is TRBJ2-7; TRBD1 is a possible D gene (6 bases). V lost 0 bases to trimming and J lost 4 bases, with 7 bases between them. This CDR3 has 13 residues. The germline V gene has CDR1 SGHDN and CDR2 FVKESK. CDR3 region: CASSQDRGYEQYF. In nucleotides, the CDR3 is TGTGCCAGCAGCCAAGATAGGGGGTACGAGCAGTACTTC. Complete variable domain (other parts from reference TRBV14 and TRBJ2-7): EAGVTQFPSHSVIEKGQTVTLRCDPISGHDNLYWYRRVMGKEIKFLLHFVKESKQDESGMPNNRFLAERTGGTYSTLKVQPAELEDSGVYFCASSQDRGYEQYFGPGTRLTVT.

This clone turned up a few times. The J gene is TRBJ2-7, the V gene TRBV27; tentative D call: TRBD2 (5 bases). V lost 3 bases and J 4 bases, leaving 13 bases between the germline ends. Germline values: CDR1 MNHEY, CDR2 SMNVEV (reference sequence). The CDR3 is 14 residues long. The CDR3 loop reads CASSFGVVGYEQYF. The CDR3 nucleotides read TGTGCCAGCAGTTTCGGGGTCGTCGGATACGAGCAGTACTTC.